What follows describes a single T cell receptor beta chain. Antigen unknown. This sample was taken from a study of cytomegalovirus exposure and HLA in healthy donors. Whole-study findings and limits: CMV antigen specificity was confirmed in vitro for three CMV-associated chains.

Primers for the PCR totalled 60 Vbeta and 13 Jbeta. Libraries were prepared by immunoSEQ multiplex PCR; TCRdb keeps only in-frame clonotypes and omits some of them. The data show around 130,000 clones, about 80% seen once. The CDR3 sequence is 15 residues long. The chain carries TRBV21-1 and TRBJ1-2; no check of the table's D call, TRBD1, against the DNA was made. TRBV21-1 is marked as a pseudogene. This sequence was found in a woman aged 40 to 55 in good health and CMV-seronegative. Sequenced sample: PBMCs. This CDR3 reads CASSKNLTGLYGYTF. The CDR3 nucleotides are TGTGCCAGCAGCAAAAATCTGACAGGGCTTTATGGCTACACCTTC.